This TCR beta chain originates from a study of shared clonotypes between healthy human individuals. Overall study results and limits: Non-shared clonotypes were found to have lower generation probabilities than the clonotypes that were shared by all four of the sorted-subset donors. Sequencing of the sorted subsets was shown by rarefaction to be incomplete despite large depth. Generally, estimated richness proved larger in naive subsets than it did in memory subsets.

Germline V gene data show CDR1 as MDHEN and CDR2 as SYDVKM. The CDR3 sequence is 19 residues long. J lost 6 bases, V lost 8 bases, and 22 bases had no gene match. A remark on this clone: Antigen unknown.

For each subset, genomic DNA was distributed in equal portions over several immunoSEQ plates. The method was immunoSEQ multiplex PCR; TCRdb's version includes in-frame clones alone and lacks a portion of them. The data hold over a million clones, with approximately 80% observed a single time. This clonotype was obtained from a man younger than 35 in good health. Some clones in this sample may be carry-over from other donors' samples. Sequencing was carried out using memory CD4+ T cells from PBMCs. Subset in this sample: CD45RA-negative fraction. The chain links TRBV28 to TRBJ2-7, with TRBD2 matching over 13 bases. As DNA, the CDR3 is TGTGCCAGCCGTTCACGTTGGGCAGCTGGGACTAGCGGGGAAATCGAGCAGTACTTC. Protein sequence: CASRSRWAAGTSGEIEQYF.